This T cell receptor (beta chain) derives from a study of OX40 agonist ivuxolimab in advanced cancers. Baseline, cycle 4 day 1, and cycle 7 day 1 were the blood sampling points. With 1 base removed from V and 5 bases from J, the gap between germline ends came to 11 bases. The CDR3 is made up of 14 amino acids. Germline V gene lookup returns CDR1 SGHTA and CDR2 FQGNSA. The assay was immunoSEQ multiplex PCR, and TCRdb's table has in-frame clones only and misses some. Among 65,000 to 85,000 clones listed, around 83% were seen once. The study, taken as a whole, reports: Clonal expansion from baseline to week 6 occurred in both CD4+ and CD8+ T cells.

Concerning this clone itself: Its antigen is currently unknown.

V and J are TRBV7-2 and TRBJ1-2; D is possibly TRBD1 (5 bases). This clonotype was obtained from an adult with an advanced solid tumor such as melanoma, head and neck, liver or kidney cancer. The material was CD4+ or CD8+ T cells sorted from blood, obtained in a trial of the OX40 agonist ivuxolimab. As DNA, the CDR3 is TGTGCCAGCAGCTTAGGGTTAGGGGTATATGGCTACACCTTC. This translates into CASSLGLGVYGYTF.